This T cell receptor beta chain was captured by sequencing in a study of OX40 agonist ivuxolimab in advanced cancers. Study summary: An anti-OX40 (CD134) antibody with agonistic activity, ivuxolimab, was administered to patients. Cancers in dose escalation were hepatocellular, melanoma, renal cell and head and neck. Prior checkpoint blockade (anti-PD-1, anti-PD-L1 or anti-CTLA-4) was permitted; around 37% had it. Study-level results: Partial responders receiving 0.1-3.0 mg/kg showed among the lowest clonal expansion.

Profiling relied on immunoSEQ multiplex PCR, and the TCRdb table lists in-frame clones only, not all of them. The table includes nearly 65,000 clones, about 89% detected once. On this clone: The target antigen is unknown.

The TCR was taken from an adult with an advanced solid tumor such as melanoma, head and neck, liver or kidney cancer. Sequencing was performed on CD4+ or CD8+ T cells sorted from blood, taken in a trial of the OX40 agonist ivuxolimab.

The CDR3 spells CASSIGRGGTEAFF. The CDR3 DNA reads TGTGCCAGTAGTATCGGTCGGGGAGGGACTGAAGCTTTCTTT. The chain joins TRBV19 to TRBJ1-1; D ambiguous. The CDR3 is 14 amino acids. Germline CDR1 is LNHDA and CDR2 is SQIVND (reference sequence). The germline V and J ends were trimmed by 3 bases and 5 bases, with 13 bases remaining between them.